This TCR beta chain was captured by sequencing in a study of blood T cells in healthy people across ages. CDR1 and CDR2 (germline): DFQATT, SNEGSKA (reference sequence). Between the trimmed V and J ends, which lost 7 bases and 6 bases, there was a span of 18 bases. The CDR3 has 13 amino acids. Primers used in a second PCR of about 7 to 12 cycles were a sample-barcoded 5' primer and a J-beta primer mix. Each sample yielded at least 2.5 million CDR3-containing paired-end reads. TCRdb recomputed calls from the 5' RACE reads with MiXCR, one row per CDR3 protein. Counted here are 650,000 or so distinct CDR3 sequences, 52% occurring once; the ten biggest clones make up about 14%.

Sequencing was performed on blood. The chain has TRBV20-1 and TRBJ1-2; a possible D gene is TRBD1 (5 bases). The sequence was collected from a woman over 75 in good health. This chain's CDR3 is CSGGRGSGHGYTF. CDR3 nucleotides: TGCAGTGGGGGCCGGGGATCGGGGCATGGCTACACCTTC.